This T cell receptor (beta chain) emerged from a study of cytomegalovirus exposure and HLA in healthy donors. The study, taken as a whole, reports: In an earlier analysis, about 87% or about 30%: the productive usage of most TCR beta V segments. The authors listed 150 or so TCR beta chains as cytomegalovirus-associated.

Primers for the PCR totalled 60 Vbeta and 13 Jbeta. TCRdb's copy holds only in-frame clones and misses some; the assay was immunoSEQ multiplex PCR. Of over 150,000 clones in the sample, 78% are singletons; the top ten hold 13%. As concerns this clone: The antigen is unknown.

The receptor was isolated from a woman between 45 and 65 years old in good health and CMV-seropositive. The specimen sequenced was PBMCs.

The CDR3 nucleotides are TGTGCCAGCTCACCAGGAACAGGGGTATTGAACACTGAAGCTTTCTTT. It is translated as CASSPGTGVLNTEAFF. This sequence joins TRBV18 and TRBJ1-1, with 7 bases that match TRBD1. The CDR3 spans 16 residues. The germline CDR1 and CDR2 sequences are KGHSH and LQKENI. Trimming took 2 bases from V and 0 from J; bases not matched to a gene: 6.